These 23 T cell receptor beta chains were sequenced from one sample in a study of cytomegalovirus exposure and HLA in healthy donors. Using immunoSEQ multiplex PCR, the repertoire was profiled, and TCRdb retains in-frame clones only, with some absent. The sample lists around 240,000 clones; around 90% were seen once. The sample was PBMCs. The receptors were gathered from a woman under 30 in good health and CMV-seronegative.

The J gene is TRBJ1-1, the V gene TRBV6-5; D call uncertain. Germline assignment: CDR1 MNHEY and CDR2 SVGAGI. CDR3 length: 15 amino acids. The V end lost 4 bases, the J end lost 6 bases, and 18 bases lay between the germline ends. CDR3 loop: CASSSNTNYPPEAFF. DNA for the CDR3: TGTGCCAGCAGTTCGAACACGAATTACCCCCCTGAAGCTTTCTTT.

The rearrangement joins TRBV6-5 to TRBJ1-4; maybe TRBD1 (5 bases). Per the germline V gene, CDR1 is MNHEY and CDR2 is SVGAGI. Trimming took off 4 bases at V and 8 bases at J, with 17 bases between the two ends. The CDR3 is 15 residues long. CDR3 loop: CASSSPARGGEKLFF. The CDR3 nucleotides read TGTGCCAGCAGTTCCCCGGCTAGGGGCGGCGAAAAACTGTTTTTT.

This chain uses TRBV7-9 with TRBJ1-4, with 9 positions matching TRBD1. V was clipped by 5 bases and J by 7 bases; unmatched bases: 11. There are 16 residues in the CDR3. The germline V gene has CDR1 SEHNR and CDR2 FQNEAQ (reference sequence). CDR3 sequence (DNA): TGTGCCAGCAGCCGTAGAGGGGGACAGGGTTTTGAAAAACTGTTTTTT. Protein: CASSRRGGQGFEKLFF.

The chain has TRBV7-2 and TRBJ2-7, with D tentatively TRBD1 (6 bases). This CDR3 spans 15 amino acids. V was pared by 5 bases and J by 2 bases, with 16 bases between. The germline V gene has CDR1 SGHTA and CDR2 FQGNSA. This chain's CDR3 is CASSGRQDKPYEQYF. DNA for the CDR3: TGTGCCAGCAGCGGAAGACAGGACAAGCCCTACGAGCAGTACTTC.

Here the CDR3 reads CSVRGDQAFF. CDR3 nucleotide sequence: TGCAGCGTCCGGGGGGATCAAGCTTTCTTT. The chain combines TRBV29-1 with TRBJ1-1, with a tentative D call TRBD1 (5 bases). Trimming left V 6 bases short and J 9 bases short, with 11 bases between. The CDR3 extends over 10 amino acids. Per germline, CDR1 SQVTM and CDR2 ANQGSEA.

This clone was seen a single time. V gene TRBV6-5 combines with J gene TRBJ1-1; D is ambiguous. The CDR3 contains 13 residues. Per germline, CDR1 MNHEY and CDR2 SVGAGI. V lost 2 bases to trimming and J lost 1 base, with 5 bases between them. The chain's CDR3 is CASSYEQNTEAFF. CDR3 nucleotides: TGTGCCAGCAGTTACGAACAGAACACTGAAGCTTTCTTT.

This clone has a single count. The CDR3 nucleotides read TGTGCCAGCAGTCAGACCGGGACAGGGAGTAATGAGCAGTTCTTC. Translating it yields CASSQTGTGSNEQFF. The rearrangement uses TRBV28 and TRBJ2-1; 9 bases line up with TRBD1. Trimming took 5 bases from V and 7 from J; bases not matched to a gene: 9. The V gene's germline CDR1 is MDHEN and CDR2 SYDVKM. The CDR3 covers 15 residues.

V gene TRBV27 combines with J gene TRBJ1-5, with a tentative D call TRBD1 (6 bases). Trimming pared 6 bases from V and 0 bases from J, leaving 12 bases between. This CDR3 has 15 amino acids. CDR1 MNHEY and CDR2 SMNVEV come from the germline V gene (reference sequence). The CDR3 coding sequence is TGTGCCAGCAGCCCCGGACAGAATAGCAATCAGCCCCAGCATTTT. Protein product: CASSPGQNSNQPQHF.

The chain links TRBV4-2 to TRBJ2-2, with D perhaps TRBD2 (6 bases). V lost 1 base to trimming and J lost 4 bases, with 10 bases between them. Germline loops: CDR1 LGHNA, CDR2 YNFKEQ. This CDR3 has 15 residues. CDR3 protein: CASSQGPGGTGELFF. As DNA, the CDR3 is TGTGCCAGCAGCCAAGGGCCCGGGGGCACCGGGGAGCTGTTTTTT.

This chain connects TRBV27 to TRBJ2-7, with 9 bases lining up with TRBD1. CDR3 length equals 16 residues. The germline V gene encodes CDR1 MNHEY and CDR2 SMNVEV (reference sequence). The junction had 7 bases not matched to a gene; V was cut back by 0 bases and J by 4 bases. The CDR3 protein is CASSLSPGTGKYEQYV. The CDR3 nucleotides read TGTGCCAGCAGTTTATCCCCCGGGACAGGGAAATACGAGCAGTACGTC.

The chain uses TRBV5-1 and TRBJ2-1; TRBD1 matches at 7 bases. Germline V gene lookup returns CDR1 SGHRS and CDR2 YFSETQ. Germline trimming cut 5 bases from V and 7 bases from J; bases unmatched to any gene: 6. This CDR3 is built from 13 residues. The CDR3 region is CASRWDSSNEQFF. The CDR3 nucleotides read TGCGCCAGCAGATGGGACAGCTCGAATGAGCAGTTCTTC.

The chain is built from TRBV5-1 and TRBJ1-4; 7 positions match TRBD1. The CDR3 has 13 amino acids. With 2 bases clipped from V and 11 bases from J, the junction kept 6 bases outside the gene matches. CDR1 and CDR2 from the germline V gene are SGHRS and YFSETQ. The CDR3 bases are TGCGCCAGCAGCTTCCACGGACAGGCTAAACTGTTTTTT. This encodes CASSFHGQAKLFF.

The chain has TRBV28 and TRBJ2-3, with 9 bases fitting TRBD2. Germline V lookup: CDR1 MDHEN, CDR2 SYDVKM. V dropped 1 base and J dropped 2; count of bases not matched to a gene: 10. This CDR3 spans 18 amino acids. CDR3 region: CASSLLFGGGDPTDTQYF. CDR3 nucleotide sequence: TGTGCCAGCAGTTTATTGTTCGGCGGGGGGGACCCCACAGATACGCAGTATTTT.

The rearrangement uses TRBV30 and TRBJ1-2; possible D gene TRBD1, 5 bases. The CDR3 has 13 amino acids. Germline-derived CDR1 and CDR2 are GTSNPN and SVGIG (reference sequence). V lost 4 bases to trimming and J lost 3 bases, with 12 bases between them. The CDR3: CAWNIQGHYGYTF. In nucleotides, the CDR3 is TGTGCCTGGAACATCCAGGGCCACTATGGCTACACCTTC. The full variable domain, completed using reference TRBV30 and TRBJ1-2, is SQTIHQWPATLVQPVGSPLSLECTVEGTSNPNLYWYRQAAGRGLQLLFYSVGIGQISSEVPQNLSASRPQDRQFILSSKKLLLSDSGFYLCAWNIQGHYGYTFGSGTRLTVV.

The chain couples TRBV4-1 to TRBJ2-1; 11 positions match TRBD1. The J segment lost 1 base and the V segment lost 3 bases, leaving 5 bases of the junction unmatched. Germline V CDR1 and CDR2: MGHRA, YSYEKL. CDR3 length equals 17 residues. The CDR3 protein is CASSHRTGGASYNEQFF. In nucleotides, the CDR3 is TGCGCCAGCAGCCATCGGACAGGGGGCGCTTCCTACAATGAGCAGTTCTTC.

The chain uses TRBV15 and TRBJ1-5; maybe TRBD1 (6 bases). CDR3 length equals 14 residues. Trimming pared 0 bases from V and 5 bases from J, leaving 8 bases between. Germline CDR1 is LNHNV and CDR2 is YYDKDF (reference sequence). The CDR3 loop is CATSRDRQDQPQHF. The CDR3 bases are TGTGCCACCAGCAGAGATCGACAGGATCAGCCCCAGCATTTT.

V gene TRBV6-1 combines with J gene TRBJ1-3; D remains ambiguous. The V gene lost 9 bases and the J gene lost 3 bases, with 6 bases spanning the gap. The CDR3 extends over 11 amino acids. CDR1 is MNHNS, CDR2 SASEGT, per germline. CDR3 residues: CASHFGNTIYF. CDR3 sequence (DNA): TGTGCCAGTCACTTTGGAAACACCATATATTTT.

The CDR3 coding sequence is TGCGCCAGCAGTCACCTGGGACAGGGCTACGAGCAGTACGTC. It translates to CASSHLGQGYEQYV. This chain joins TRBV23-1 and TRBJ2-7, with 9 bases identical to TRBD1. TRBV23-1 is annotated as an ORF whose role is uncertain. J was trimmed by 3 bases and V by 3 bases; bases with no gene match: 3. CDR3 size: 14 residues.

This chain connects TRBV6-1 to TRBJ1-2; 7 bases are a match to TRBD1. CDR1 MNHNS and CDR2 SASEGT come from the germline V gene. This CDR3 is built from 15 residues. V shed 4 bases, J shed 4 bases, and the junction held 9 bases outside the gene matches. CDR3 sequence reads: CASSGIRGRPYGYTF. The CDR3 nucleotides are TGTGCCAGCAGTGGAATTAGGGGGCGGCCCTATGGCTACACCTTC.

The chain recombines TRBV7-2 with TRBJ2-7; possibly TRBD1 for D (7 bases). Trimming shortened V by 5 bases and J by 5 bases, and 16 bases separated the two germline ends. Germline CDR1 reads SGHTA; CDR2 reads FQGNSA. CDR3 size: 14 residues. This CDR3 is CASSLLGRGDEQYF. The CDR3 DNA reads as TGTGCCAGCAGCCTACTGGGCAGGGGGGACGAGCAGTACTTC. Complete variable domain (other parts from reference TRBV7-2 and TRBJ2-7): GAGVSQSPSNKVTEKGKDVELRCDPISGHTALYWYRQSLGQGLEFLIYFQGNSAPDKSGLPSDRFSAERTGGSVSTLTIQRTQQEDSAVYLCASSLLGRGDEQYFGPGTRLTVT.

This clone came up once. V is TRBV7-2 and J is TRBJ1-3; TRBD1 aligns across 9 bases. V dropped 5 bases and J dropped 0; count of bases not matched to a gene: 2. The CDR3 runs to 15 residues. The germline gives CDR1 SGHTA, CDR2 FQGNSA. The CDR3 sequence: CASSQQGASGNTIYF. CDR3 DNA sequence: TGTGCCAGCAGCCAACAGGGGGCCTCTGGAAACACCATATATTTT.

The chain joins TRBV5-4 to TRBJ2-7, with 9 nucleotides matching TRBD2. Per germline, CDR1 SGHNT and CDR2 YYREEE (reference sequence). V shed 3 bases, J shed 3 bases, and the junction held 7 bases outside the gene matches. The CDR3 is 15 amino acids. CDR3 DNA sequence: TGTGCCAGCAGCTACGCGGGGGGGCGCTACTACGAGCAGTACTTC. Protein product: CASSYAGGRYYEQYF. The full variable domain, completed using reference TRBV5-4 and TRBJ2-7, is ETGVTQSPTHLIKTRGQQVTLRCSSQSGHNTVSWYQQALGQGPQFIFQYYREEENGRGNFPPRFSGLQFPNYSSELNVNALELDDSALYLCASSYAGGRYYEQYFGPGTRLTVT.

This chain uses TRBV7-2 with TRBJ1-5; TRBD1 aligns across 10 bases. CDR3 length: 15 residues. CDR1 is SGHTA, CDR2 FQGNSA, per germline. Trimming cost V 5 bases and J 4 bases; bases outside gene matches: 5. CDR3 sequence: CASSPGQGVNQPQHF. CDR3 nucleotide sequence: TGTGCCAGCAGCCCCGGACAGGGGGTGAATCAGCCCCAGCATTTT.